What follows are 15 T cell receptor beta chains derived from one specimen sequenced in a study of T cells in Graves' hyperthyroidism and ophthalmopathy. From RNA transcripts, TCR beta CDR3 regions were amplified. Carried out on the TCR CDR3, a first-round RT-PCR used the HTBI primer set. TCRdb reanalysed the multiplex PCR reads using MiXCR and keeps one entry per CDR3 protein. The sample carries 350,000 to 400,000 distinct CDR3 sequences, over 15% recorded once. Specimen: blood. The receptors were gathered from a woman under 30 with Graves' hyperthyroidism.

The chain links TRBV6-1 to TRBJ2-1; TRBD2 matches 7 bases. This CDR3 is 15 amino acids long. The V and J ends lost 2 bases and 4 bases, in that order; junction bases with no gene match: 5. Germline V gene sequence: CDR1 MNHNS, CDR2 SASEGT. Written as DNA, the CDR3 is TGTGCCAGCAGTGAACTGACGGGGGGTTACAATGAGCAGTTCTTC. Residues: CASSELTGGYNEQFF.

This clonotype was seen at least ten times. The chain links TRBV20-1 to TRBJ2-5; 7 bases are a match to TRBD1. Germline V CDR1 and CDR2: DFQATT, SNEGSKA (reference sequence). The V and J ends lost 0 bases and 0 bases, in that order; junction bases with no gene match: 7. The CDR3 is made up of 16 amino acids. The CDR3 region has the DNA TGCAGTGCTAGAGATCTTTTAGGGGGCCACCAAGAGACCCAGTACTTC. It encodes CSARDLLGGHQETQYF.

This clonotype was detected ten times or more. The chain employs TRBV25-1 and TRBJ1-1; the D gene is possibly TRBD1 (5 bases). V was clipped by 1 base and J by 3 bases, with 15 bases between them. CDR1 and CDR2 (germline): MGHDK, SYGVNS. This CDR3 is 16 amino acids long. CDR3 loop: CASSEFKAGSHTEAFF. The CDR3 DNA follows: TGTGCCAGCAGTGAATTTAAGGCAGGGAGCCACACTGAAGCTTTCTTT.

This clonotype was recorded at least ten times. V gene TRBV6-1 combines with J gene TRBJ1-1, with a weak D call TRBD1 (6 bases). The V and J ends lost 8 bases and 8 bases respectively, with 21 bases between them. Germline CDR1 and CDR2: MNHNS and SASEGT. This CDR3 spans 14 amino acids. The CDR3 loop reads CASSHRDISFEAFF. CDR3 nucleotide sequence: TGTGCCAGCTCCCACCGGGACATAAGTTTCGAAGCTTTCTTT.

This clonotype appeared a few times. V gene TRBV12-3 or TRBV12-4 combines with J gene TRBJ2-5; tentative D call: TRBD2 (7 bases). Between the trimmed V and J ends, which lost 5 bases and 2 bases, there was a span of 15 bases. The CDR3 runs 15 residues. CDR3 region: CASSPFRGLQETQYF. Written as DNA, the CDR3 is TGTGCCAGCAGTCCCTTCAGGGGACTACAAGAGACCCAGTACTTC.

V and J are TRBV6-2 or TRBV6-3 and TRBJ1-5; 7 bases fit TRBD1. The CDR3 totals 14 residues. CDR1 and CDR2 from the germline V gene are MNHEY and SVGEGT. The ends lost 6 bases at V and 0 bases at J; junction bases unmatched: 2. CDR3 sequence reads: CASRSGGSNQPQHF. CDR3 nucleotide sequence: TGTGCCAGCAGATCAGGGGGTAGCAATCAGCCCCAGCATTTT.

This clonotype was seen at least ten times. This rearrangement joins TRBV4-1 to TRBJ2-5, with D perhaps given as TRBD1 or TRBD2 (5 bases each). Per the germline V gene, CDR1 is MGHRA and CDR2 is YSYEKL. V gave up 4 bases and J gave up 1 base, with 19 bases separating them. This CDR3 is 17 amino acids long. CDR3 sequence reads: CASSPRSWGTIQETQYF. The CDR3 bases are TGCGCCAGCAGCCCGCGAAGTTGGGGGACCATCCAAGAGACCCAGTACTTC.

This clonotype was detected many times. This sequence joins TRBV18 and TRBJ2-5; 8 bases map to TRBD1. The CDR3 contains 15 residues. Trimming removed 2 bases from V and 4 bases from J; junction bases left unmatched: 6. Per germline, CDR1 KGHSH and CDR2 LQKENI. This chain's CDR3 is CASSPGTGDGETQYF. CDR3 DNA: TGTGCCAGCTCACCAGGGACAGGTGATGGAGAGACCCAGTACTTC.

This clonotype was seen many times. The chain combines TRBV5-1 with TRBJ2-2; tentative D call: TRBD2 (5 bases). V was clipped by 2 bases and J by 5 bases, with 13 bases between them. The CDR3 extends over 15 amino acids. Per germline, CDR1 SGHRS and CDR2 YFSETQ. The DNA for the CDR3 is TGCGCCAGCAGCTTACGCCCCGGGGATACCGGGGAGCTGTTTTTT. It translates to CASSLRPGDTGELFF. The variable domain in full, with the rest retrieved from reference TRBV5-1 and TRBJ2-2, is KAGVTQTPRYLIKTRGQQVTLSCSPISGHRSVSWYQQTPGQGLQFLFEYFSETQRNKGNFPGRFSGRQFSNSRSEMNVSTLELGDSALYLCASSLRPGDTGELFFGEGSRLTVL.

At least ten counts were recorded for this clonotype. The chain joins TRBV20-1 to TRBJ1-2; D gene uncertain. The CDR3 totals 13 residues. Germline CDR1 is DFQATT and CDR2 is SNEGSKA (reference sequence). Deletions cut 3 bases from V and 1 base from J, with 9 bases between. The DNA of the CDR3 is TGCAGTGCTAGCGGTGGGGATAACTATGGCTACACCTTC. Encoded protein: CSASGGDNYGYTF.

CDR3 amino acids: CASSANREGYEQYF. The CDR3 DNA reads as TGTGCCAGCAGTGCTAATAGGGAAGGCTACGAGCAGTACTTC. V and J are TRBV2 and TRBJ2-7; D uncertain. The CDR3 covers 14 residues. Trimming stripped 4 bases from V and 3 bases from J, with 13 bases between. Germline V gene sequence: CDR1 SNHLY, CDR2 FYNNEI.

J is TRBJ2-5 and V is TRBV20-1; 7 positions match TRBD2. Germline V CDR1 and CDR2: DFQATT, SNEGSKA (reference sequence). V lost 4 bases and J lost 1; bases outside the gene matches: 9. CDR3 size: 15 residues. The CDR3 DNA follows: TGCAGTGCTATGGCCACCAGCGGGGCCCAAGAGACCCAGTACTTC. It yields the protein CSAMATSGAQETQYF.

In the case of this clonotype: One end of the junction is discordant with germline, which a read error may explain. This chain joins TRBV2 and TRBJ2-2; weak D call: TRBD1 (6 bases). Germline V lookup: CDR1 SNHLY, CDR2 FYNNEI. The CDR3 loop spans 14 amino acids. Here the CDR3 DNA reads TGTGCCGGCAGCCGCCCCGGACAGTCCGGGGAGCTGTTTTTT. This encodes CAGSRPGQSGELFF.

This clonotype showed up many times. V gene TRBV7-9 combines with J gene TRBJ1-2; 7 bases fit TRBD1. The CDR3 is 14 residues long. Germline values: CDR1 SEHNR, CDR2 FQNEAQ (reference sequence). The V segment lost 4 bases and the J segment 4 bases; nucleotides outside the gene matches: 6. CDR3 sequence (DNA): TGTGCCAGCAGCTCTGCAGGGGGAATCTATGGCTACACCTTC. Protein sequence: CASSSAGGIYGYTF. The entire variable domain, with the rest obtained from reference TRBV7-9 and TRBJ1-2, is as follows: DTGVSQNPRHKITKRGQNVTFRCDPISEHNRLYWYRQTLGQGPEFLTYFQNEAQLEKSRLLSDRFSAERPKGSFSTLEIQRTEQGDSAMYLCASSSAGGIYGYTFGSGTRLTVV.

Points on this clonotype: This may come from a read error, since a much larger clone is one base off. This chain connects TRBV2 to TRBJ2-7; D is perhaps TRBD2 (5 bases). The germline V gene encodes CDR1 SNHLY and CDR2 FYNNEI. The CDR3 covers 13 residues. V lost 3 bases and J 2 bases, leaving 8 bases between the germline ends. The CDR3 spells CASSDDGTYEQYF. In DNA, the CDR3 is TGTGCCAGCAGTGACGACGGGACCTACGAGCAGTACTTC.